This TCR beta chain was found in a study of blood T cell repertoires in COVID-19. The germline V and J ends were trimmed by 7 bases and 2 bases, with 8 bases remaining between them. Germline V gives CDR1 MDHEN, CDR2 SYDVKM. The CDR3 totals 12 residues. In the study's own analysis: How many nucleated cells were present was estimated from reference gene primer amplification. Some clones are missing from TCRdb's copy, which holds only in-frame ones; the method was immunoSEQ multiplex PCR. From that table come the V and J calls and clone size; the DNA was used to work out D and trimming. The repertoire holds roughly 200,000 clones, with approximately 83% as singletons.

The V gene is TRBV28, the J gene TRBJ1-1; D is unclear. This sequence was found in a man aged 55 to 70 with acute or convalescent COVID-19. The source material was peripheral blood. CDR3 nucleotides: TGTGCCAGCACTACTATAAACACTGAAGCTTTCTTT. Its translation is CASTTINTEAFF.